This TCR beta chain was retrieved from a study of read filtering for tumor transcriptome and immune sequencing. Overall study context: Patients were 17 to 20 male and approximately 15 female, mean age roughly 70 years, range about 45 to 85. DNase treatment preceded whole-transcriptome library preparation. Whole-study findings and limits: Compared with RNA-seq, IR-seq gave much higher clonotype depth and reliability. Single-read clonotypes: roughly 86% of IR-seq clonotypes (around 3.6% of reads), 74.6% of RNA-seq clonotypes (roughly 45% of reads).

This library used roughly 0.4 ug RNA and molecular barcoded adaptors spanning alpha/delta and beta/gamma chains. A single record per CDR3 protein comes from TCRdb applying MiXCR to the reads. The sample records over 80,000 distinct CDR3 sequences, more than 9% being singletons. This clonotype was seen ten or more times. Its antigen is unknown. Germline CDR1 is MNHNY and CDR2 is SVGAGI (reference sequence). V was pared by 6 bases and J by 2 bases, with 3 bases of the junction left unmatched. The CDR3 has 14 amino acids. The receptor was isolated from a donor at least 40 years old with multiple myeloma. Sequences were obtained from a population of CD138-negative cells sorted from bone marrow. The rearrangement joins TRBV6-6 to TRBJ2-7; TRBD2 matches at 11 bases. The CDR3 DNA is TGTGCCAGCAGCCTAGCGGGAGGAGCCTACGAGCAGTACTTC. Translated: CASSLAGGAYEQYF.